This is a list of T cell receptor beta chains from one sample in a study of blood T cell repertoires in COVID-19. Using immunoSEQ multiplex PCR, the repertoire was profiled, and TCRdb retains in-frame clones only, with some absent. In the table there are roughly 100,000 clones, approximately 90% of which are singletons. What was sequenced was peripheral blood. The source of these receptors is a human donor with COVID-19, enrolled during active disease. The donor label of this sample is uncertain. The CDR3 runs from the conserved cysteine through the conserved F or W. The D gene is left open where the match is weak. Clone size is not always given. Where it is, it says once, few, many or a class for expanded clones.

clone_size	j_call	d_call	v_call	cdr3_nt	cdr3_aa
NA	TRBJ1-2	NA	TRBV12-3/TRBV12-4	TGTGCCAGCAGTTTAGGGCGGAACTATGGCTACACCTTC	CASSLGRNYGYTF
once	TRBJ2-7	TRBD1	TRBV29-1	TGCAGCGTTTCAAGACAGGGGGCGGGGGAGCAGTACTTC	CSVSRQGAGEQYF
NA	TRBJ2-1	TRBD2	TRBV27	TGTGCCAGCAGTTTACCGGGACTAGCGGCACCAGAGCAGTTCTTC	CASSLPGLAAPEQFF
NA	TRBJ1-1	NA	TRBV6-5	TGTGCCAGCAGTCCCATCGCATATGGGACAGAAGCTTTCTTT	CASSPIAYGTEAFF
NA	TRBJ2-3	TRBD1	TRBV6-5	TGTGCCAGCAGCATAAACAGGGGAAGCACAGATACGCAGTATTTT	CASSINRGSTDTQYF
NA	TRBJ1-1	TRBD1	TRBV12-5	TGTGCTAGTGGACACGGGACAGTTGGGATCTTT	CASGHGTVGIF
NA	TRBJ2-5	TRBD1	TRBV5-4	TGTGCCAGCAGCTTGGCTGGGACAGGGGTAGAGACCCAGTACTTC	CASSLAGTGVETQYF
NA	TRBJ2-7	TRBD2	TRBV19	TGTGCCAGTAGGCCCCGCTCGGGGGGGCTCTACGAGCAGTACTTC	CASRPRSGGLYEQYF
NA	TRBJ2-5	NA	TRBV19	TGTGCCAGTAGTGTGGGGGACACCATGTACCAAGAGACCCAGTACTTC	CASSVGDTMYQETQYF
NA	TRBJ2-4	TRBD1	TRBV9	TGTGCCAGCAGCGACTTGAGACAGGGGGACATTCAGTACTTC	CASSDLRQGDIQYF
NA	TRBJ2-3	TRBD2	TRBV5-1	TGCGCCAGCAGCGGGACTAGCGGGGAAGATACGCAGTATTTT	CASSGTSGEDTQYF
NA	TRBJ1-2	NA	TRBV12-3/TRBV12-4	TGTGCCAGCAGTTTAACAGGATACTATGGCTACACCTTC	CASSLTGYYGYTF
NA	TRBJ1-2	NA	TRBV3-1/TRBV3-2	TGTGCCAGCAGCCAAGGAATTTCGCCAGGGAATAGCTACACCTTC	CASSQGISPGNSYTF
NA	TRBJ1-1	NA	TRBV6-5	TGTGCCAGCAGCCTCTGGGGGGGGACTGAAGCTTTCTTT	CASSLWGGTEAFF
NA	TRBJ2-7	NA	TRBV18	TGTGCCAGCTCACCACCGCACAGGGTCGTCCACGAGCAGTACTTC	CASSPPHRVVHEQYF
NA	TRBJ1-1	NA	TRBV5-1	TGCGCCAGCAGCCCCACCCGGGTAGCTGAAGCTTTCTTT	CASSPTRVAEAFF
NA	TRBJ2-1	NA	TRBV11-2	TGTGCCAGCAGCTTCAATAGCGGAGCCTACAATGAGCAGTTCTTC	CASSFNSGAYNEQFF
once	TRBJ1-2	NA	TRBV6-5	TGTGCCAGCACCCTGAGCCAGGGGTTTGGCTACACCTTC	CASTLSQGFGYTF
NA	TRBJ1-6	NA	TRBV5-4	TGTGCCAGCAGCTTGGCCATGGGGGCCAATAATTCACCCCTCCACTTT	CASSLAMGANNSPLHF
NA	TRBJ1-4	NA	TRBV7-9	TGTGCCAGCAGCTTAGAGGGGGACGAAAAACTGTTTTTT	CASSLEGDEKLFF
once	TRBJ2-7	NA	TRBV5-1	TGCGCCAGCAGTTACGACAGTCGACAGTACTTC	CASSYDSRQYF
NA	TRBJ1-5	NA	TRBV30	TGTGCCTGGAGTCCAGGGGGCAATCAGCCCCAGCATTTT	CAWSPGGNQPQHF
NA	TRBJ2-5	NA	TRBV7-6	TGTGCCAGCAGCTTAGGGGGGGAGATGGGAGAGACCCAGTACTTC	CASSLGGEMGETQYF
NA	TRBJ2-5	TRBD1	TRBV6-2/TRBV6-3	TGTGCCAGCAGTTACTCGACAGGGAGTGCGACCCAGTACTTC	CASSYSTGSATQYF
NA	TRBJ2-7	TRBD1	TRBV5-1	TGCGCCAGCAGCCCCGGGACAGGGGGGCACGAGCAGTACTTC	CASSPGTGGHEQYF
NA	TRBJ2-7	TRBD2	TRBV7-6	TGTGCCAGCAGCTTAGGGCTTCCGGGGGGATTAGACGAGCAGTACTTC	CASSLGLPGGLDEQYF
NA	TRBJ2-5	NA	TRBV19	TGTGCCAGTAGTATGAGGGATGGGGAGACCCAGTACTTC	CASSMRDGETQYF
NA	TRBJ2-7	NA	TRBV2	TGTGCCAGCAGTGAAGACGGAGGGAGAGGATACGAGCAGTACTTC	CASSEDGGRGYEQYF
NA	TRBJ1-5	NA	TRBV30	TGTGCCTGGAGTCCCGGGACTGCCCGCAATCAGCCCCAGCATTTT	CAWSPGTARNQPQHF
once	TRBJ1-3	TRBD1	TRBV2	TGTGCCAGCAGTCCTGGGGGGGACAGGGACTCTGGAAACACCATATATTTT	CASSPGGDRDSGNTIYF
NA	TRBJ2-3	TRBD2	TRBV10-1	TGCGCCAGCAGCGGAGGAGGACTAGCGGGGGACACAGATACGCAGTATTTT	CASSGGGLAGDTDTQYF
NA	TRBJ1-5	NA	TRBV19	TGTGCCAGTAGTACTCAACAGGGTTTTAGGAATCAGCCCCAGCATTTT	CASSTQQGFRNQPQHF